What follows are 18 T cell receptor beta chains derived from one specimen sequenced in a study of response to subunit inactivated influenza vaccine. Each CDR3 protein gets one entry after TCRdb re-called the RT-PCR reads with MiXCR. The sample holds about 650,000 distinct CDR3 sequences, 11% to 15% seen once. The input for sequencing was PBMCs from blood, taken roughly 15 days before vaccination. These receptors were obtained from a man in his fifties who received an inactivated influenza vaccine.

The chain combines TRBV5-1 with TRBJ2-7; 8 bases line up with TRBD1. CDR3 size: 13 residues. Germline V gene data show CDR1 as SGHRS and CDR2 as YFSETQ. V lost 7 bases to trimming and J lost 4 bases; unmatched junction nucleotides: 7. The CDR3 reads CASGPGGSYEQYF. The CDR3 DNA is TGCGCCAGCGGACCAGGGGGCTCGTACGAGCAGTACTTC.

This clonotype was counted many times. The chain couples TRBV7-2 to TRBJ2-7; possibly TRBD2 for D (5 bases). The CDR3 extends over 13 amino acids. Germline CDR1 SGHTA, CDR2 FQGNSA. The V and J ends lost 4 bases and 3 bases respectively, with 10 bases between them. The CDR3: CASSWAADYEQYF. Written as DNA, the CDR3 is TGTGCCAGCAGCTGGGCAGCGGACTACGAGCAGTACTTC.

This clonotype was seen more than once but under ten times. The V and J genes are TRBV15 and TRBJ2-1; D ambiguous. CDR1 LNHNV and CDR2 YYDKDF come from the germline V gene (reference sequence). The CDR3 extends over 14 amino acids. V gave up 3 bases and J gave up 5 bases, with 11 bases separating them. The DNA of the CDR3 is TGTGCCACCAGCAGGGTAGGCGGAAACAATGAGCAGTTCTTC. It codes for CATSRVGGNNEQFF.

The V call is TRBV29-1, the J call TRBJ2-4; 7 positions match TRBD1. There are 14 residues in the CDR3. Unmatched junction bases numbered 6, after V lost 4 bases and J lost 3 bases. Germline V gene data show CDR1 as SQVTM and CDR2 as ANQGSEA. The CDR3 is CSVARGPDKNIQYF. CDR3 sequence (DNA): TGCAGCGTTGCGAGGGGGCCGGACAAAAACATTCAGTACTTC.

This clonotype turned up a few times. The V and J genes are TRBV11-2 and TRBJ2-7, with D unclear. V was pared by 1 base and J by 0 bases, with 13 bases between. The CDR3 runs to 16 residues. Germline-derived CDR1 and CDR2 are SGHAT and FQNNGV. CDR3 region: CASSLVTATSSYEQYF. DNA of the CDR3: TGTGCCAGCAGCTTAGTCACGGCTACCTCCTCCTACGAGCAGTACTTC. Based on the CDR3 plus reference TRBV11-2 and TRBJ2-7, the full variable domain is EAGVAQSPRYKIIEKRQSVAFWCNPISGHATLYWYQQILGQGPKLLIQFQNNGVVDDSQLPKDRFSAERLKGVDSTLKIQPAKLEDSAVYLCASSLVTATSSYEQYFGPGTRLTVT.

This chain links TRBV6-1 with TRBJ1-1; TRBD1 matches 10 bases. Germline CDR1 MNHNS, CDR2 SASEGT. J was trimmed by 10 bases and V by 6 bases; bases with no gene match: 20. The CDR3 length is 17 residues. Written as DNA, the CDR3 is TGTGCCAGCAGCCCCTGGAGTGGGACAGGGGAGAACGAGGGAGCTTTCTTT. This codes for CASSPWSGTGENEGAFF.

This clonotype was counted only a few times. The gene calls are TRBV5-1 and TRBJ2-1; weak D call: TRBD2 (5 bases). V dropped 0 bases and J dropped 0 bases, with 10 bases sitting between them. The germline V gene encodes CDR1 SGHRS and CDR2 YFSETQ. This CDR3 is built from 16 residues. CDR3 nucleotide sequence: TGCGCCAGCAGCTTGGGGGCGGGTGCCTCCTACAATGAGCAGTTCTTC. Its translation is CASSLGAGASYNEQFF. The full variable domain, in which reference TRBV5-1 and TRBJ2-1 provide the parts outside the CDR3, is KAGVTQTPRYLIKTRGQQVTLSCSPISGHRSVSWYQQTPGQGLQFLFEYFSETQRNKGNFPGRFSGRQFSNSRSEMNVSTLELGDSALYLCASSLGAGASYNEQFFGPGTRLTVL.

This clonotype has only a few counts. Written as DNA, the CDR3 is TGTGCCAGCAGCCCGACAGGGACCCTTGGGGAGCAGTACTTC. Translation gives CASSPTGTLGEQYF. V gene TRBV7-8 combines with J gene TRBJ2-7, with 7 bases aligning to TRBD1. V gave up 5 bases and J gave up 7 bases; unmatched junction bases: 11. Germline assignment: CDR1 SGHVS and CDR2 FQNEAQ. The CDR3 length is 14 residues.

The chain has TRBV24-1 and TRBJ2-1, with D unclear. Trimming shortened V by 3 bases and J by 13 bases, and 9 bases separated the two germline ends. The germline gives CDR1 KGHDR, CDR2 SFDVKD. The CDR3 totals 11 residues. The CDR3, as DNA: TGTGCCACCAGTGATACAGTACGACAGTTCTTC. It translates to CATSDTVRQFF.

The chain joins TRBV20-1 to TRBJ2-5; D unclear. The CDR3 is 12 amino acids. Trimming stripped 6 bases from V and 7 bases from J, with 15 bases between. Germline CDR1 reads DFQATT; CDR2 reads SNEGSKA (reference sequence). CDR3 sequence: CSAVGLLGTQYF. CDR3 sequence (DNA): TGCAGTGCGGTAGGCCTTCTCGGGACCCAGTACTTC.

This clonotype was detected many times. V usage is TRBV15 and J usage is TRBJ2-1; D might be TRBD1 (5 bases). The CDR3 is 15 amino acids. The germline V gene has CDR1 LNHNV and CDR2 YYDKDF (reference sequence). V lost 2 bases, J lost 2 bases, and 10 bases lay in between. CDR3 amino acids: CATSRQGGTYNEQFF. Here the CDR3 DNA reads TGTGCCACCAGCAGACAGGGTGGAACCTACAATGAGCAGTTCTTC.

This chain joins TRBV11-2 and TRBJ2-1; 10 bases fit TRBD2. The length of the CDR3 is 16 residues. Germline V gene data show CDR1 as SGHAT and CDR2 as FQNNGV. After removal of 0 bases from V and 9 bases from J, the junction contained 8 bases not matched to a gene. CDR3 in amino acids: CASSLDFSGGAFEQFF. The DNA for the CDR3 is TGTGCCAGCAGCTTAGATTTCAGCGGGGGGGCCTTTGAGCAGTTCTTC.

This clonotype was counted between two and nine times. The chain links TRBV7-9 to TRBJ1-1; D ambiguous. CDR1 and CDR2 (germline): SEHNR, FQNEAQ (reference sequence). The CDR3 is made up of 12 amino acids. V was clipped by 10 bases and J by 0 bases, with 9 bases between them. CDR3 sequence: CATLSMNTEAFF. CDR3 coding DNA: TGTGCCACTCTATCAATGAACACTGAAGCTTTCTTT.

The chain employs TRBV24-1 and TRBJ2-3; D is unclear. CDR3 size: 13 residues. CDR1 and CDR2 from the germline V gene are KGHDR and SFDVKD. Trimming took 8 bases from V and 3 from J, leaving 11 bases between them. The CDR3 reads CATKSSDTDTQYF. CDR3 coding DNA: TGTGCCACCAAATCTAGTGATACAGATACGCAGTATTTT.

This clonotype has ten or more counts. This rearrangement joins TRBV12-3 or TRBV12-4 to TRBJ1-4, with a possible D match to TRBD1 (5 bases). This CDR3 comprises 16 residues. V was pared by 5 bases and J by 8 bases, with 21 bases between. The CDR3 protein is CASSLLGREAREKLFF. Here the CDR3 DNA reads TGTGCCAGCAGTCTACTCGGCAGGGAGGCACGCGAAAAACTGTTTTTT.

This clonotype was observed once. V and J are TRBV7-6 and TRBJ2-5; either TRBD1 or TRBD2 may supply D (5 bases each). The CDR3 has 13 amino acids. The germline CDR1 and CDR2 sequences are SGHVS and FNYEAQ. The V end lost 7 bases, the J end lost 7 bases, and 16 bases lay between the germline ends. CDR3 residues: CASNPGPRGTQYF. CDR3 DNA sequence: TGTGCCAGCAACCCGGGACCCCGCGGGACCCAGTACTTC.

The genes are TRBV4-1 and TRBJ1-1; D is undetermined. This CDR3 is 15 amino acids long. V lost 4 bases to trimming and J lost 0 bases, with 12 bases between them. CDR1 and CDR2 (germline): MGHRA, YSYEKL. Here the CDR3 DNA reads TGCGCCAGCAGCCCCGCCCGAGGGATGAACACTGAAGCTTTCTTT. This translates into CASSPARGMNTEAFF.

There are a few counts of this clonotype. V gene TRBV20-1 combines with J gene TRBJ2-1, with D perhaps matching TRBD1 (5 bases). Germline-derived CDR1 and CDR2 are DFQATT and SNEGSKA (reference sequence). V lost 6 bases and J lost 0, with 12 bases in between. CDR3 length: 14 amino acids. In DNA, the CDR3 is TGCAGTGCCGCAGGCGACAGCTCCTACAATGAGCAGTTCTTC. This gives the protein CSAAGDSSYNEQFF.